The source of this T cell receptor (beta chain) is a study of naive and memory T cell subsets (dated by TCRdb to 2015 to 2018). About the investigation overall: The figure summarizing the skin biopsy and whole blood samples listed around 10 blood donors, 7 tuberculin skin test biopsies and 3 saline control biopsies. PCR2 was typically a SYBR Green qPCR stopped at a set threshold; low-input samples could instead use end-point PCR (around 6 cycles). The paper as a whole reports these results and caveats: The RNA-based method was acknowledged as potentially sensitive to TCR transcript changes with T cell activation and differentiation.

Library creation used 5' RACE. Four rounds of PCR, run with the SP2 primer together with nested alpha and beta constant region primers, were used to amplify the ligated cDNA. For the blood and skin samples, TCR RNA was reverse transcribed with SuperScript IV using primers for the alpha and beta constant regions. Using T4 RNA ligase 1, an oligonucleotide carrying both the Illumina SP2 primer and a UMI was ligated onto the 3' end of the cDNA. The 12-nucleotide UMI was composed of two random hexamers separated by an eight-base spacer, which was included to prevent hairpin formation. From the second PCR onward, TCR alpha and beta chain libraries were processed separately, and dual indexing was applied for multiplexing. After pooling, the indexed libraries were analyzed by capillary electrophoresis and sequenced on either an Illumina MiSeq or NextSeq. To boost base diversity and improve cluster recognition, PhiX DNA at 5-7% was spiked into the libraries. Per the authors' processing: Demultiplexor took UMIs from read 2, joined the UMIs to the TCR sequence from read 1, and separated reads according to sample indices. Decombinator identified V and J genes and V-J junctions and gave each TCR a five-part identifier that included V and J deletions. UMIs were used by Collapsinator to correct sequencing errors and PCR amplification heterogeneity, so that a UMI-based abundance was obtained for each TCR. CDR3Translator turned identifiers into nucleotide sequence, translated the nucleotide sequence into amino acids, and pulled out CDR3 regions based on terminal motifs. Error-corrected counts of alpha and beta TCRs from blood and skin were compared after being normalized to the amount of input RNA. TCRdb trimmed the raw reads at Q25, called clones with MiXCR and kept productive beta chains. Merged by CDR3 protein, the rows form single entries marked with the most common genes and DNA. These V and J calls originate from TCRdb's pipeline instead of the authors' own analysis. The sample yields roughly 62,000 distinct CDR3 sequences; over 7% were counted once. 9% to 10% of the sample is held by the ten biggest clonotypes.

Here V drops 5 bases and J drops 4 bases, and the junction holds 4 bases not matched to any gene. The CDR3 holds 14 amino acids from the cysteine to the phenylalanine. Of the read, only the CDR3 DNA is kept; its 42 bases are in frame from base 1. According to the germline V gene (reference sequence), CDR1 reads LNHDA and CDR2 reads SQIVND. A robust, sensitive protocol for the amplification, sequencing and analysis of TCRs was described in the study, in which 3' ligation of a UMI-containing oligonucleotide to TCR cDNA was used. For whole blood analysis, approximately 2.5 ml of peripheral blood was collected from healthy adult volunteers into Tempus tubes, and RNA was extracted following the manufacturer's instructions. Total RNA was used without cell sorting and was treated with RQ1 DNase before reverse transcription, with a target input of roughly 1 to 1,100 ng. Libraries were prepared from skin biopsies and whole blood so that pipeline robustness could be tested in samples in which T cells form a minority population.

This clonotype was observed a few times. The antigen it binds to is not known. Base qualities are not at hand, and no much larger clone is one base apart. The chain uses TRBV19 and TRBJ2-5; the central 10 bases match TRBD1. This sequence originates from a male donor in good health. This receptor has the CDR3 CASSPRDRGETQYF. The DNA sequence reads TGTGCCAGTAGTCCCCGGGACAGGGGAGAGACCCAGTACTTC.